This T cell receptor (beta chain) was sequenced for a study of shared clonotypes between healthy human individuals. General study points: Naive CD4 clonotypes overlapped across several donors at about 5.2%. At large depth, rarefaction still showed sorted-subset sequencing to be incomplete.

Germline V gene lookup returns CDR1 SGHKS and CDR2 YYEKEE (reference sequence). The ends lost 2 bases at V and 3 bases at J; junction bases unmatched: 4. The CDR3 is 15 amino acids. Every one of the donors was a Caucasian adult that lived in Nashville, Tennessee. Sequencing was performed with immunoSEQ multiplex PCR; in TCRdb, only in-frame clones are kept and a portion is missing. Here the sample spans around 1,100,000 clones, roughly 77% being singletons. A word on this clone: Its specificity is unknown.

The sequence was obtained from a man between 18 and 29 years old in good health. Some clones in this sample may be carry-over from other donors' samples. The chain carries TRBV5-5 and TRBJ2-5; 10 bases line up with TRBD2. The sample comprised memory CD4+ T cells from PBMCs. Noted subset: CD45RA-negative fraction. The CDR3 region is CASSFGTSAKETQYF. The CDR3 nucleotides are TGTGCCAGCAGCTTTGGGACTAGCGCTAAAGAGACCCAGTACTTC.